The 20 T cell receptor beta chains presented below share a single source sample, sequenced in a study of Graves' ophthalmopathy and Graves' hyperthyroidism. Amplification from RNA transcripts yielded the TCR beta CDR3 regions. First-round RT-PCR with HTBI primers preceded a second-round multiplex PCR. Via MiXCR, TCRdb re-called the multiplex PCR reads, giving one row per CDR3 protein. The data show about 740,000 distinct CDR3 sequences, with roughly 41% seen just once and approximately 46% held by the top ten. The material sequenced was peripheral blood. These TCRs come from an adult man with Graves' ophthalmopathy.

This clonotype was picked up many times. The gene calls are TRBV20-1 and TRBJ1-2; no firm D call. Germline CDR1 DFQATT, CDR2 SNEGSKA (reference sequence). V gave up 3 bases and J gave up 6 bases, with 14 bases separating them. The CDR3 sequence is 13 residues long. For the CDR3, the DNA is TGCAGTGCTAGCAAAGCGGGGATCGATGGCTACACCTTC. It yields the protein CSASKAGIDGYTF.

This clonotype was observed at least ten times. DNA of the CDR3: TGTGCCAGCAGAACTATCGACGGCGTTGGGACTTATGGCTACACCTTC. Amino acids: CASRTIDGVGTYGYTF. V and J are TRBV7-9 and TRBJ1-2, with D possibly being TRBD1 (5 bases). This CDR3 region has 16 residues. CDR1 is SEHNR, CDR2 FQNEAQ, per germline (reference sequence). V was clipped by 6 bases and J by 5 bases, with 22 bases between them.

The J gene is TRBJ1-2, the V gene TRBV25-1; TRBD1 might be the D (6 bases). The CDR3 extends over 14 amino acids. V lost 6 bases to trimming and J lost 4 bases, with 15 bases between them. The germline V gene encodes CDR1 MGHDK and CDR2 SYGVNS. The CDR3, as DNA: TGTGCCAGCAGAGAGGGGGGGTCCGCCTATGGCTACACCTTC. Amino acid sequence: CASREGGSAYGYTF.

V usage is TRBV7-6 and J usage is TRBJ2-6, with D perhaps matching TRBD1 or TRBD2 (7 bases each). V was shortened by 7 bases and J by 2 bases, with 15 bases between the two germline ends. Germline assignment: CDR1 SGHVS and CDR2 FNYEAQ. The CDR3 contains 16 residues. CDR3 DNA: TGTGCCAGCACCTCAGGGGGGGGTGCTGGGGCCAACGTCCTGACTTTC. Translating gives CASTSGGGAGANVLTF.

This clonotype came up a few times. J is TRBJ1-1 and V is TRBV7-9, with D possibly TRBD1 on 5 matching bases. CDR1 is SEHNR and CDR2 is FQNEAQ in the germline V gene (reference sequence). The V end lost 5 bases, the J end lost 10 bases, and 17 bases lay between the germline ends. The CDR3 contains 13 residues. The CDR3 spells CASSQVSGSGAFF. The CDR3 nucleotides are TGTGCCAGCAGCCAAGTCTCAGGGAGTGGAGCTTTCTTT.

V usage is TRBV25-1 and J usage is TRBJ2-7, with D possibly matching TRBD1 (5 bases). Per the germline V gene, CDR1 is MGHDK and CDR2 is SYGVNS. The CDR3 covers 11 residues. Deletions cut 7 bases from V and 9 bases from J, with 13 bases between. The CDR3 DNA follows: TGTGCCAGCACCCCAGGGCCGAGGCAGTACTTC. Amino acid sequence: CASTPGPRQYF.

Worth noting for this clonotype: Just one base apart from a much larger clone, this may be a read error. The chain carries TRBV2 and TRBJ2-7; possibly TRBD1 or TRBD2 for D (5 bases each). Germline lookup yields CDR1 SNHLY and CDR2 FYNNEI. CDR3 length equals 14 residues. The CDR3 is CASSADILGAEQCF. CDR3 DNA: TGTGCCAGCAGTGCGGACATTCTGGGAGCCGAGCAGTGCTTC. The variable domain in full, with the rest retrieved from reference TRBV2 and TRBJ2-7, is EPEVTQTPSHQVTQMGQEVILRCVPISNHLYFYWYRQILGQKVEFLVSFYNNEISEKSEIFDDQFSVERPDGSNFTLKIRSTKLEDSAMYFCASSADILGAEQCFGPGTRLTVT.

This clonotype was seen just once. V and J are TRBV24-1 and TRBJ1-5; 10 bases are shared with TRBD1. V was pared by 3 bases and J by 7 bases, with 5 bases of the junction left unmatched. Looked up from germline, CDR1 is KGHDR and CDR2 is SFDVKD. This CDR3 contains 15 residues. The CDR3 reads CATSDGTGVDQPQHF. The CDR3 region has the DNA TGTGCCACCAGTGATGGGACAGGGGTTGACCAGCCCCAGCATTTT.

The J gene is TRBJ1-1, the V gene TRBV5-1, with D tentatively TRBD1 (6 bases). Trimming removed 0 bases at V and 3 bases at J, with 18 bases between. CDR3 length equals 17 residues. Per the germline V gene, CDR1 is SGHRS and CDR2 is YFSETQ. In nucleotides, the CDR3 is TGCGCCAGCAGCTTGGCCATCGGGGGGCGGACGGACACTGAAGCTTTCTTT. This gives the protein CASSLAIGGRTDTEAFF. Drawing the rest from reference TRBV5-1 and TRBJ1-1, the complete variable domain is KAGVTQTPRYLIKTRGQQVTLSCSPISGHRSVSWYQQTPGQGLQFLFEYFSETQRNKGNFPGRFSGRQFSNSRSEMNVSTLELGDSALYLCASSLAIGGRTDTEAFFGQGTRLTVV.

Of note for this clonotype: One junction end disagrees with the germline gene, perhaps due to a read error. This CDR3 is CASSPQGRAPTRNTIYF. The CDR3 DNA is TGTGCCAGCAGCCCCCAAGGCAGGGCGCCTACGAGAAACACCATATATTTT. The chain links TRBV15 to TRBJ1-3; D may be TRBD1 (5 bases). Per germline, CDR1 LNHNV and CDR2 YYDKDF (reference sequence). The CDR3 totals 17 residues.

This clonotype appeared many times. The chain links TRBV25-1 to TRBJ1-1, with D unresolved. The CDR3 spans 14 residues. V lost 3 bases and J lost 6, with 14 bases in between. The germline V gene encodes CDR1 MGHDK and CDR2 SYGVNS. DNA of the CDR3: TGTGCCAGCAGTGATCGGAAGGGTGAGGCTGAAGCTTTCTTT. As protein: CASSDRKGEAEAFF.

V usage is TRBV6-5 and J usage is TRBJ1-6; tentatively, D is TRBD1 (5 bases). CDR1 is MNHEY and CDR2 is SVGAGI in the germline V gene. The CDR3 spans 13 residues. V lost 3 bases and J lost 12, with 12 bases in between. The CDR3 DNA is TGTGCCAGCAGTTATAGGGGTGGGGGACCCCTCCACTTT. Its protein is CASSYRGGGPLHF.

As for this clonotype: A much larger clonotype is one base distant, so this may be a read error. The V call is TRBV29-1, the J call TRBJ2-7; 7 bases line up with TRBD1. Germline lookup yields CDR1 SQVTM and CDR2 ANQGSEA. The CDR3 contains 14 residues. Losses at the gene ends were 2 bases for V and 2 bases for J; bases not matched to a gene: 6. CDR3 sequence (DNA): TGCAGCGTTGAACAAATTGACAGGGCCTACGAGCAGTACTTC. It encodes CSVEQIDRAYEQYF.

The chain couples TRBV7-2 to TRBJ1-2; TRBD1 matches 8 bases. Trimming removed 2 bases from V and 8 bases from J; junction bases left unmatched: 19. The length of the CDR3 is 18 residues. Germline lookup yields CDR1 SGHTA and CDR2 FQGNSA. Written as DNA, the CDR3 is TGTGCCAGCAGCTTACCTCCGGGACAGGTTCCTCGTGGAATGGGCTACACCTTC. This sequence encodes CASSLPPGQVPRGMGYTF.

This clonotype was recorded a few times. CDR3 coding DNA: TGTGCCAGCAGTTTACTAGGCTTCACCCAAGAGACCCAGTACTTC. This encodes CASSLLGFTQETQYF. The chain combines TRBV12-3 or TRBV12-4 with TRBJ2-5; no firm D call. Trimming took 2 bases from V and 1 from J, leaving 11 bases between them. The CDR3 runs to 15 residues.

This clonotype was counted at least ten times. The genes are TRBV7-9 and TRBJ1-2; 7 nucleotides align to TRBD1. Germline values: CDR1 SEHNR, CDR2 FQNEAQ (reference sequence). The CDR3 runs 14 residues. J lost 8 bases, V lost 5 bases, and 11 bases had no gene match. The CDR3, as DNA: TGTGCCAGCAGCGCATATTTGACAGGGAAAGGCTACACCTTC. It specifies CASSAYLTGKGYTF. The variable domain in full, with the rest retrieved from reference TRBV7-9 and TRBJ1-2, is DTGVSQNPRHKITKRGQNVTFRCDPISEHNRLYWYRQTLGQGPEFLTYFQNEAQLEKSRLLSDRFSAERPKGSFSTLEIQRTEQGDSAMYLCASSAYLTGKGYTFGSGTRLTVV.

This clonotype was seen a few times. The V gene is TRBV7-9, the J gene TRBJ2-7; possible D gene TRBD2, 8 bases. With 6 bases removed from V and 3 bases from J, the gap between germline ends came to 21 bases. The CDR3 is 16 amino acids. The germline V gene encodes CDR1 SEHNR and CDR2 FQNEAQ (reference sequence). The CDR3 here is CASSFSGGTASYEQYF. CDR3 coding DNA: TGTGCCAGCAGTTTCTCGGGAGGGACAGCGAGCTACGAGCAGTACTTC.

This clonotype occurred many times. V gene TRBV12-3 or TRBV12-4 combines with J gene TRBJ1-5; no definite D call. Trimming shortened V by 2 bases and J by 7 bases, and 9 bases separated the two germline ends. The CDR3 is 13 residues long. CDR3 nucleotides: TGTGCCAGCAGTTTAAGGGTAGGACAGCCCCAGCATTTT. Protein: CASSLRVGQPQHF.

The chain recombines TRBV7-8 with TRBJ2-5, with TRBD1 matching over 9 bases. The CDR3 has 16 residues. The V gene end was trimmed by 7 bases and the J gene end by 2 bases; junction bases not matched to a gene: 11. Looked up from germline, CDR1 is SGHVS and CDR2 is FQNEAQ. The CDR3 sequence: CASIPSTGTGQETQYF. As DNA, the CDR3 is TGTGCCAGCATCCCCTCTACCGGGACAGGGCAAGAGACCCAGTACTTC. Based on the CDR3 plus reference TRBV7-8 and TRBJ2-5, the full variable domain is GAGVSQSPRYKVAKRGQDVALRCDPISGHVSLFWYQQALGQGPEFLTYFQNEAQLDKSGLPSDRFFAERPEGSVSTLKIQRTQQEDSAVYLCASIPSTGTGQETQYFGPGTRLLVL.

This clonotype was seen only a few times. The V call is TRBV9, the J call TRBJ1-1, with D perhaps matching TRBD1 (6 bases). CDR1 is SGDLS, CDR2 YYNGEE, per germline. This CDR3 comprises 14 residues. V was shortened by 5 bases and J by 1 base, with 12 bases between the two germline ends. The CDR3 DNA is TGTGCCAGCAGGAAGGGGGTTGGGAACACTGAAGCTTTCTTT. This translates into CASRKGVGNTEAFF. The full variable domain, in which reference TRBV9 and TRBJ1-1 provide the parts outside the CDR3, is DSGVTQTPKHLITATGQRVTLRCSPRSGDLSVYWYQQSLDQGLQFLIQYYNGEERAKGNILERFSAQQFPDLHSELNLSSLELGDSALYFCASRKGVGNTEAFFGQGTRLTVV.